These 26 T cell receptor beta chains came from one sample sequenced in a study of T-cell memory formation after mild COVID-19. TCRdb analysed the 5' RACE reads with MiXCR anew, one entry per CDR3 protein. The sample yields around 400,000 distinct CDR3 sequences, 20% to 25% seen once. Sample: PBMCs or a T cell subset sorted from them (not recorded which). These receptors all stem from an adult woman who had mild COVID-19 (a few samples of this study predate the infection). Cell type and time point are not known.

The chain couples TRBV7-2 to TRBJ1-5; a possible D gene is TRBD1 (6 bases). Trimming pared 2 bases from V and 6 bases from J, leaving 14 bases between. CDR1 and CDR2 (germline): SGHTA, FQGNSA. The CDR3 is made up of 15 amino acids. CDR3 amino acids: CASSLRAGEGQPQHF. CDR3 nucleotides: TGTGCCAGCAGCTTACGGGCAGGGGAGGGTCAGCCCCAGCATTTT.

This clonotype was detected only a few times. The rearrangement joins TRBV12-3 or TRBV12-4 to TRBJ2-1; the D is unclear. The length of the CDR3 is 11 residues. V was cut by 3 bases and J by 8 bases, with 5 bases left in between. The CDR3 reads CASSFLYEQFF. CDR3 sequence (DNA): TGTGCCAGCAGTTTCTTGTATGAGCAGTTCTTC.

This chain connects TRBV6-5 to TRBJ2-2; TRBD1 is a possible D gene (6 bases). Germline V CDR1 and CDR2: MNHEY, SVGAGI. There are 16 residues in the CDR3. V lost 7 bases, J lost 3 bases, and 18 bases lay in between. CDR3 DNA sequence: TGTGCCAGCACAACCCCCGCCAGGGGCGACACCGGGGAGCTGTTTTTT. Translating gives CASTTPARGDTGELFF.

The chain has TRBV27 and TRBJ2-7; 9 nucleotides line up with TRBD1. The length of the CDR3 is 16 residues. Trimming at V came to 2 bases and at J to 2 bases, leaving 7 bases not matched to a gene. Germline CDR1 is MNHEY and CDR2 is SMNVEV (reference sequence). DNA for the CDR3: TGTGCCAGCAGTTTAAAACCGGGACAGGGCCCCTACGAGCAGTACTTC. This sequence encodes CASSLKPGQGPYEQYF.

The sample holds a few counts of this clonotype. The chain uses TRBV5-1 and TRBJ2-5, with 13 bases lining up with TRBD2. This CDR3 comprises 15 residues. After removal of 3 bases from V and 4 bases from J, the junction contained 3 bases not matched to a gene. CDR1 and CDR2 from the germline V gene are SGHRS and YFSETQ. Here the CDR3 DNA reads TGCGCCAGCAGCTGGAGACTAGCGGGGGGAGAGACCCAGTACTTC. As protein: CASSWRLAGGETQYF.

This clonotype came up a few times. The V gene is TRBV19, the J gene TRBJ1-2; 9 bases are shared with TRBD1. This CDR3 spans 17 amino acids. J lost 1 base, V lost 7 bases, and 13 bases had no gene match. Germline V gives CDR1 LNHDA, CDR2 SQIVND (reference sequence). The CDR3 region has the DNA TGTGCCAGTATATGGGGCCGGGACAGGGTGGATAACTATGGCTACACCTTC. Protein: CASIWGRDRVDNYGYTF.

Only a few counts were recorded for this clonotype. At one end the junction does not follow the germline gene, possibly because of a read error. The chain couples TRBV2 to TRBJ2-5, with 9 bases fitting TRBD2. The CDR3 runs 12 residues. Per the germline V gene, CDR1 is SNHLY and CDR2 is FYNNEI. CDR3 amino acids: CASSGGTETQYF. In DNA, the CDR3 is TGCGCCAGCAGCGGGGGGACGGAGACCCAGTACTTC.

The CDR3 region is CASSLGRGRALETQYF. The CDR3 DNA reads as TGTGCCAGCAGCTTAGGTCGCGGGAGGGCCTTGGAGACCCAGTACTTC. This chain connects TRBV11-2 to TRBJ2-5; 9 bases line up with TRBD2. CDR1 is SGHAT and CDR2 is FQNNGV in the germline V gene. CDR3 length: 16 amino acids. V trimming: 1 base; J trimming: 5 bases; junction bases outside the gene matches: 8.

This clonotype has a handful of counts. The chain links TRBV6-5 to TRBJ2-2; D call uncertain. Trimming pared 2 bases from V and 4 bases from J, leaving 11 bases between. This CDR3 region has 15 residues. In germline, CDR1 is MNHEY, CDR2 SVGAGI. DNA for the CDR3: TGTGCCAGCAGTTACACCTCCGGCACCACCGGGGAGCTGTTTTTT. This codes for CASSYTSGTTGELFF.

The chain uses TRBV15 and TRBJ2-7; D remains ambiguous. Germline V lookup: CDR1 LNHNV, CDR2 YYDKDF (reference sequence). The length of the CDR3 is 15 residues. V lost 0 bases, J lost 6 bases, and 15 bases lay in between. CDR3 loop: CATSRDNSPASEQYF. The CDR3 nucleotides are TGTGCCACCAGCAGAGACAACAGCCCAGCATCCGAGCAGTACTTC.

V is TRBV2 and J is TRBJ2-5, with no clear D. The CDR3 is 16 residues long. The V and J ends lost 3 bases and 0 bases respectively, with 14 bases between them. Germline CDR1 SNHLY, CDR2 FYNNEI. Here the CDR3 reads CASSDSGWTDQETQYF. The CDR3, as DNA: TGTGCCAGCAGTGACTCTGGATGGACGGACCAAGAGACCCAGTACTTC.

The V call is TRBV18, the J call TRBJ2-7; 10 bases line up with TRBD1. The CDR3 consists of 15 residues. The V and J ends lost 3 bases and 5 bases, in that order; junction bases with no gene match: 7. Germline V CDR1 and CDR2: KGHSH, LQKENI. The CDR3 loop reads CASSPLGQGKNEQYF. The CDR3 DNA is TGTGCCAGCTCACCGCTGGGACAGGGGAAGAACGAGCAGTACTTC. Looking up the rest from reference TRBV18 and TRBJ2-7 gives the full variable domain: NAGVMQNPRHLVRRRGQEARLRCSPMKGHSHVYWYRQLPEEGLKFMVYLQKENIIDESGMPKERFSAEFPKEGPSILRIQQVVRGDSAAYFCASSPLGQGKNEQYFGPGTRLTVT.

This clonotype was picked up many times. The chain links TRBV15 to TRBJ2-2; a possible D gene is TRBD2 (5 bases). From germline, CDR1 is LNHNV and CDR2 YYDKDF (reference sequence). This CDR3 has 15 amino acids. V lost 4 bases, J lost 1 base, and 10 bases lay in between. The DNA for the CDR3 is TGTGCCACCAGCACACTAGTGTGGAACACCGGGGAGCTGTTTTTT. Protein sequence: CATSTLVWNTGELFF.

This clonotype was observed a few times. The chain uses TRBV5-1 and TRBJ2-7; TRBD2 aligns across 10 bases. The CDR3 runs 15 residues. J lost 1 base, V lost 4 bases, and 5 bases had no gene match. The V gene's germline CDR1 is SGHRS and CDR2 YFSETQ. DNA of the CDR3: TGCGCCAGCAGCCGCCCTAGCGGGAGATCCTACGAGCAGTACTTC. It codes for CASSRPSGRSYEQYF.

The rearrangement uses TRBV5-5 and TRBJ2-7; no reliable D call. Trimming removed 1 base at V and 0 bases at J, with 23 bases between. Per the germline V gene, CDR1 is SGHKS and CDR2 is YYEKEE (reference sequence). The CDR3 spans 19 residues. CDR3 coding DNA: TGTGCCAGCAGCTTGACTGACAATCGATGGGTCGTGACCTCCTACGAGCAGTACTTC. Translating it yields CASSLTDNRWVVTSYEQYF. Full variable domain (rest looked up from reference TRBV5-5 and TRBJ2-7): DAGVTQSPTHLIKTRGQQVTLRCSPISGHKSVSWYQQVLGQGPQFIFQYYEKEERGRGNFPDRFSARQFPNYSSELNVNALLLGDSALYLCASSLTDNRWVVTSYEQYFGPGTRLTVT.

This clonotype was counted only a few times. The J gene is TRBJ2-1, the V gene TRBV12-3 or TRBV12-4, with no clear D. The CDR3 loop spans 12 amino acids. With 10 bases removed from V and 10 bases from J, the gap between germline ends came to 17 bases. The CDR3 coding sequence is TGTGCCACCTCGTCGATGGGAATAGAGCAGTTCTTC. Encoded protein: CATSSMGIEQFF.

The V and J genes are TRBV11-3 and TRBJ2-5, with TRBD2 as a possible D gene (6 bases). V gave up 4 bases and J gave up 4 bases, with 16 bases separating them. This CDR3 has 15 amino acids. In germline, CDR1 is SGHNT, CDR2 YENEEA. The CDR3 DNA reads TGTGCCAGCAGCTCCGGAGGGGCGGACGGAGAGACCCAGTACTTC. It yields the protein CASSSGGADGETQYF.

This clonotype was detected many times. This sequence joins TRBV20-1 and TRBJ2-1; 14 bases fit TRBD2. V trimming: 6 bases; J trimming: 0 bases; junction bases outside the gene matches: 7. CDR1 DFQATT and CDR2 SNEGSKA come from the germline V gene (reference sequence). The CDR3 runs to 17 residues. The DNA for the CDR3 is TGCAGTGCAAAGGGACTAGCGGGAGTGATCTCCTACAATGAGCAGTTCTTC. The encoded protein is CSAKGLAGVISYNEQFF.

This clonotype was detected only once. The chain employs TRBV15 and TRBJ2-5, with 7 bases that match TRBD1. This CDR3 contains 15 residues. The junction had 8 bases not matched to a gene; V was cut back by 2 bases and J by 5 bases. Germline-derived CDR1 and CDR2 are LNHNV and YYDKDF (reference sequence). Here the CDR3 reads CATSRSRQGGETQYF. In DNA, the CDR3 is TGTGCCACCAGCAGATCAAGACAGGGCGGCGAGACCCAGTACTTC.

The rearrangement uses TRBV3-1 and TRBJ2-7; maybe TRBD1 (6 bases). From germline, CDR1 is LGHDT and CDR2 YNNKEL (reference sequence). CDR3 length: 13 amino acids. The V and J ends lost 1 base and 5 bases respectively, with 9 bases between them. CDR3 sequence: CASSQGTADEQYF. CDR3 nucleotides: TGTGCCAGCAGCCAAGGGACAGCTGACGAGCAGTACTTC.

In this sample, this clonotype turned up a few times. J is TRBJ2-7 and V is TRBV7-6; D perhaps matches TRBD1 (7 bases). Germline CDR1 and CDR2: SGHVS and FNYEAQ. The V gene lost 4 bases and the J gene lost 6 bases, with 22 bases spanning the gap. The CDR3 length is 16 residues. CDR3 nucleotide sequence: TGTGCCAGCAGCTCTACCGCGGGACAGTGGGATGGCGAGCAGTACTTC. It specifies CASSSTAGQWDGEQYF.

This clonotype was seen a few times. The CDR3: CATSTDRGSGNEQFF. The CDR3, as DNA: TGTGCCACCAGCACTGACAGGGGAAGTGGGAATGAGCAGTTCTTC. The chain has TRBV15 and TRBJ2-1, with 8 bases lining up with TRBD1. Germline lookup yields CDR1 LNHNV and CDR2 YYDKDF (reference sequence). The CDR3 runs to 15 residues. V shed 4 bases and J 7 bases; nucleotides not matched to a gene: 9.

This clonotype was found a few times. The chain combines TRBV9 with TRBJ2-5; D is uncertain. CDR1 is SGDLS and CDR2 is YYNGEE in the germline V gene. This CDR3 comprises 11 residues. CDR3 in DNA: TGTCTGAGACATTATCAAGAGACCCAGTACTTC. Protein sequence: CLRHYQETQYF.

This clonotype has only one observation. V usage is TRBV30 and J usage is TRBJ1-2; no firm D call. The CDR3 has 11 amino acids. V dropped 3 bases and J dropped 4 bases, with 6 bases sitting between them. Per germline, CDR1 GTSNPN and CDR2 SVGIG (reference sequence). In DNA, the CDR3 is TGTGCCTGGAGATCAAGCTATGGCTACACCTTC. Protein: CAWRSSYGYTF.

This sequence joins TRBV5-1 and TRBJ1-4, with D unclear. The ends were cut back, 1 base at V and 5 bases at J, with 6 bases in the middle. The CDR3 is made up of 13 amino acids. Germline V gene data show CDR1 as SGHRS and CDR2 as YFSETQ. The CDR3 bases are TGCGCCAGCAGCTTGTGGCAGAATGAAAAACTGTTTTTT. This gives the protein CASSLWQNEKLFF.

The V call is TRBV4-2, the J call TRBJ2-3, with D possibly matching TRBD1 (6 bases). The germline V and J ends were trimmed by 1 base and 2 bases, with 16 bases remaining between them. The germline V gene encodes CDR1 LGHNA and CDR2 YNFKEQ. This CDR3 comprises 17 residues. Written as DNA, the CDR3 is TGTGCCAGCAGCCAAGTAGGCAGGGGAAAGTCCACAGATACGCAGTATTTT. Residues: CASSQVGRGKSTDTQYF.